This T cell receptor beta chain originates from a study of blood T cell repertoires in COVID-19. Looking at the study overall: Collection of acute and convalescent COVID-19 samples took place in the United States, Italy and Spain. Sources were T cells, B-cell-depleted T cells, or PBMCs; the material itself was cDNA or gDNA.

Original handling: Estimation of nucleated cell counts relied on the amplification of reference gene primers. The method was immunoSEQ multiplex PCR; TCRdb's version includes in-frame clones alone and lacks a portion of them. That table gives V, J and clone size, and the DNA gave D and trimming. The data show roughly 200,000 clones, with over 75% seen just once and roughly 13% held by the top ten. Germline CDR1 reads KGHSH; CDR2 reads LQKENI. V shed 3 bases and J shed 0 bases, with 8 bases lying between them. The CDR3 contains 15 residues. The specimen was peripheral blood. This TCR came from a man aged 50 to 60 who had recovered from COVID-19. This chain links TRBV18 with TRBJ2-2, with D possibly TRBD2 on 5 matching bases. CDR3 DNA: TGTGCCAGCTCACCCGGAGGACCGAACACCGGGGAGCTGTTTTTT. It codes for CASSPGGPNTGELFF.